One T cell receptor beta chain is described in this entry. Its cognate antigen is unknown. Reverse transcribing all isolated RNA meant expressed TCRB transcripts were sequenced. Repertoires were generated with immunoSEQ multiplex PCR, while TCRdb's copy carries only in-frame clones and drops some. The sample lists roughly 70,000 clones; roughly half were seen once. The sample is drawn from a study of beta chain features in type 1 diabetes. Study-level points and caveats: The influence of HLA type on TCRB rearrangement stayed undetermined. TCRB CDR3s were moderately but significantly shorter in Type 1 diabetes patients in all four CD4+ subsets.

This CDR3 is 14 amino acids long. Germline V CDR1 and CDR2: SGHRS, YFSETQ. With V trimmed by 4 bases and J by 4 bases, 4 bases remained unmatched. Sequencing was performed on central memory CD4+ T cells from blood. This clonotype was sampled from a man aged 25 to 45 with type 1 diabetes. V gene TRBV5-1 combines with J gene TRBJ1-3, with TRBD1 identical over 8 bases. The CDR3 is CASSVTGEGNTIYF. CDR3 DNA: TGCGCCAGCAGCGTGACAGGGGAAGGAAACACCATATATTTT.